This is a list of T cell receptor beta chains from one sample in a study of shared clonotypes between healthy human individuals. The assay was immunoSEQ multiplex PCR, and TCRdb's table has in-frame clones only and misses some. This table has millions of clones, 93% appearing once. Material for sequencing was naive CD8+ T cells from PBMCs. The receptors derive from a man aged 18 to 30 in good health. Some clones in this sample may be carry-over from other donors' samples. The CDR3 runs from the conserved cysteine through the conserved F or W. D genes are given only for firm matches. Size is stated for part of the rows, as once, few or many counts, or as a class when the clone is expanded.

v_call	d_call	clone_size	j_call	cdr3_nt	cdr3_aa
TRBV7-9	NA	NA	TRBJ2-5	TGTGCCAGCAGCCGTACAGAGTTAGAGTACTTC	CASSRTELEYF
TRBV5-4	NA	once	TRBJ2-1	TGTGCCAGCAGCTTGGAAGGGAGGCCCTACAATGAGCAGTTCTTC	CASSLEGRPYNEQFF
TRBV29-1	TRBD1	NA	TRBJ2-7	TGCAGCGTTGAAGGAGCCGGGACAGGGATAATCTACGAGCAGTACTTC	CSVEGAGTGIIYEQYF
TRBV29-1	NA	once	TRBJ2-1	TGCAGCGTTGAAGATCACGGGGGCATTACGGATGAGCAGTTCTTC	CSVEDHGGITDEQFF
TRBV5-1	TRBD2	NA	TRBJ2-7	TGCGCCAGCAGCTTATCGACTAGCGGGAGATTTTACGAGCAGTACTTC	CASSLSTSGRFYEQYF
TRBV28	TRBD1	NA	TRBJ2-3	TGTGCCAGCAGTTTATGGCAGGGGGCTAGCACAGATACGCAGTATTTT	CASSLWQGASTDTQYF
TRBV30	NA	NA	TRBJ2-7	TGTGCCTGGACCGGTACCGATTCCTACGAGCAGTACTTC	CAWTGTDSYEQYF
TRBV7-9	TRBD2	NA	TRBJ2-1	TGTGCCAGCAGCTTCCCCTCCCGGGGTAGCGGGAGGTCCTACAATGAGCAGTTCTTC	CASSFPSRGSGRSYNEQFF
TRBV11-2	NA	NA	TRBJ2-2	TGTGCCAGCAGCTTAGTCTCCAGGGTGACCGGGGAGCTGTTTTTT	CASSLVSRVTGELFF
TRBV29-1	NA	NA	TRBJ2-3	TGCAGCGTTGATCAGCAAGGGCCAGATACGCAGTATTTT	CSVDQQGPDTQYF
TRBV4-2	NA	NA	TRBJ2-1	TGTGCCAGCAGAGCGGACCAAAGGGGGAATGAGCAGTTCTTC	CASRADQRGNEQFF
TRBV19	NA	NA	TRBJ2-4	TGTGCCAGTAGTAAGGTGGAGCGGGCCAAAAACATTCAGTACTTC	CASSKVERAKNIQYF
TRBV4-2	NA	NA	TRBJ2-2	TGTGCCAGCAGCCTTCATAGCGGTAACACCGGGGAGCTGTTTTTT	CASSLHSGNTGELFF
TRBV30	NA	NA	TRBJ2-1	TGTGCCTGGAGTGTACAGGGGGGGAATGAGCAGTTCTTC	CAWSVQGGNEQFF
TRBV28	NA	NA	TRBJ2-1	TGTGCCAGCAGTTTATACAGGTACAATGAGCAGTTCTTC	CASSLYRYNEQFF
TRBV28	NA	NA	TRBJ1-5	TGTGCCAGCAGGGTGGGGGGTTCGAATCAGCCCCAGCATTTT	CASRVGGSNQPQHF
TRBV4-1	NA	NA	TRBJ2-7	TGCGCCAGCAGCGTCCGGGCCCCTGGCGAGTACGAGCAGTACTTC	CASSVRAPGEYEQYF
TRBV2	NA	NA	TRBJ2-3	TGTGCCAGCAGTACACTTCAGATCACAGATACGCAGTATTTT	CASSTLQITDTQYF
TRBV21-1	NA	NA	TRBJ1-2	TGTGCCAGCAGCAAAGGATGGGGTTGGGGCTACACCTTC	CASSKGWGWGYTF
TRBV28	NA	NA	TRBJ2-7	TGTGCCAGCAGTTTGGCAGGAACCTACGAGCAGTACTTC	CASSLAGTYEQYF
TRBV13	TRBD2	NA	TRBJ2-1	TGTGCCAGCAGTCTCTTTCGGGTAGGGTTACTAGCGGGAGGGCACGATGAGCAGTTCTTC	CASSLFRVGLLAGGHDEQFF
TRBV18	NA	NA	TRBJ2-1	TGTGCCAGCTCACCACCGAAGAGACTCGGGACATACTCATACAATGAGCAGTTCTTC	CASSPPKRLGTYSYNEQFF
TRBV27	NA	NA	TRBJ1-5	TGTGCCAGCCCAACCGATGGGGTACTCAATCAGCCCCAGCATTTT	CASPTDGVLNQPQHF
TRBV6-1	NA	NA	TRBJ1-3	TGTGCCAGCACCCCCAGGGGCTCTGGAAACACCATATATTTT	CASTPRGSGNTIYF
TRBV27	NA	NA	TRBJ1-4	TGTGCCAGCAGTGCCAGGGGATTTGTTGAAAAACTGTTTTTT	CASSARGFVEKLFF
TRBV30	NA	NA	TRBJ1-1	TGTGCCTGGAGTTACTTGACCGGGGGAGCTTTCTTT	CAWSYLTGGAFF
TRBV7-3	NA	NA	TRBJ2-3	TGTGCCAGCAGCCCCCGGGGATCGGGCACAGATACGCAGTATTTT	CASSPRGSGTDTQYF
TRBV9	TRBD2	NA	TRBJ2-1	TGTGCCAGCAGCCCAGCGGCTAAAGCGGGAGCCTACAATGAGCAGTTCTTC	CASSPAAKAGAYNEQFF
TRBV11-2	NA	NA	TRBJ1-3	TGTGCCAGCAGCAGGGACCGCTACTCTGGAAACACCATATATTTT	CASSRDRYSGNTIYF
TRBV19	NA	NA	TRBJ2-1	TGTGCCAGTAGTATTGACAGGAGCTCCTACAATGAGCAGTTCTTC	CASSIDRSSYNEQFF
TRBV28	NA	NA	TRBJ2-1	TGTGCCAGCAGCCAAACCCCTTACAACAATGAGCAGTTCTTC	CASSQTPYNNEQFF
TRBV29-1	NA	NA	TRBJ1-2	TGCAGCGCTATCGCATTACTCCCGACCTTC	CSAIALLPTF
TRBV9	TRBD1	NA	TRBJ1-3	TGTGCCAGCAGCGGACAGGGTGCCCCTTTAAGCACCATATATTTT	CASSGQGAPLSTIYF
TRBV15	NA	NA	TRBJ1-3	TGTGCCACCAGCAGAGTACCCGGGACGGTCTCTCGTGGAAACACCATATATTTT	CATSRVPGTVSRGNTIYF
TRBV12-5	NA	few	TRBJ1-1	TGTGCTAGTGGTTTTGGGAGGAACACTGAAGCTTTCTTT	CASGFGRNTEAFF
TRBV7-2	TRBD2	NA	TRBJ2-7	TGTGCCAGCAGCCTCCTAGGGACTAGCGGAAGGCAGTACTTC	CASSLLGTSGRQYF
TRBV11-2	TRBD2	once	TRBJ2-7	TGTGCCAGCAGCCTCCCGGGGAGCGGGGCCTCCTACGAGCAGTACTTC	CASSLPGSGASYEQYF
TRBV27	TRBD1	NA	TRBJ2-3	TGTGCCAGCAGTTTGACAGGGAGCACAGATACGCAGTATTTT	CASSLTGSTDTQYF
TRBV28	NA	NA	TRBJ2-2	TGTGCCAGCAGTTTATGGCAGGGCCCTTACACCGGGGAGCTGTTTTTT	CASSLWQGPYTGELFF
TRBV10-3	NA	few	TRBJ2-2	TGTGCCATCAGAGACACCGGGGAGCTGTTTTTT	CAIRDTGELFF
TRBV11-2	TRBD1	NA	TRBJ1-5	TGTGCCAGCAGCTTAGGGACAGGGGGCAATCAGCCCCAGCATTTT	CASSLGTGGNQPQHF
TRBV5-4	TRBD2	once	TRBJ2-1	TGTGCCAGCAGCTTGCTAGCGGGAGTCGTATACAATGAGCAGTTCTTC	CASSLLAGVVYNEQFF
TRBV9	NA	NA	TRBJ2-6	TGTGCCAGCAGCGTAGGTCCTAGCCCCTCTGGGGCCAACGTCCTGACTTTC	CASSVGPSPSGANVLTF
TRBV7-8	NA	NA	TRBJ2-7	TGTGCCAGCAGCGGGCAGGGACTCCTACGGGAGCAGTACTTC	CASSGQGLLREQYF
TRBV6-5	NA	NA	TRBJ2-7	TGTGCCAGCTTCGGCAGTGGGAACGAGCAGTACTTC	CASFGSGNEQYF
TRBV6-6	TRBD1	NA	TRBJ2-5	TGTGCCAGCAGTTACTTTAAACAGGGGGAGGAGACCCAGTACTTC	CASSYFKQGEETQYF
TRBV4-1	NA	NA	TRBJ2-7	TGCGCCAGCAGCCCTTCCACGACACCCTACTACGAGCAGTACTTC	CASSPSTTPYYEQYF